The 29 T cell receptor beta chains presented below share a single source sample, sequenced in a study of T-cell memory formation after mild COVID-19. TCRdb re-called the 5' RACE reads with MiXCR, one entry per CDR3 protein. The sample includes under 250,000 distinct CDR3 sequences, just over 15% of them seen just once. What was sequenced was PBMCs or a T cell subset sorted from them (not recorded which). The receptor source for this set is an adult woman who had mild COVID-19 (a few samples of this study predate the infection). Cell type and time point are not known.

This clonotype was counted only a few times. This rearrangement joins TRBV11-2 to TRBJ2-5; 9 nucleotides align to TRBD2. Per the germline V gene, CDR1 is SGHAT and CDR2 is FQNNGV. Unmatched junction bases numbered 6, after V lost 5 bases and J lost 2 bases. The CDR3 is 15 residues long. CDR3 region: CASSRSGGLQETQYF. CDR3 DNA: TGTGCCAGCAGCCGGAGCGGGGGGCTTCAAGAGACCCAGTACTTC.

This clonotype was recorded many times. This chain joins TRBV5-1 and TRBJ1-3; D gene unclear. Germline CDR1 SGHRS, CDR2 YFSETQ. V dropped 5 bases and J dropped 4 bases, with 19 bases sitting between them. The CDR3 is 16 amino acids. CDR3 DNA sequence: TGCGCCAGCAGAACGGACGAGGCGGATGGAGGAAACACCATATATTTT. Translated: CASRTDEADGGNTIYF.

This clonotype was counted between two and nine times. The chain carries TRBV5-1 and TRBJ2-3; D remains unclear. Germline-derived CDR1 and CDR2 are SGHRS and YFSETQ. The CDR3 totals 15 residues. The V and J ends lost 0 bases and 6 bases respectively, with 14 bases between them. The DNA of the CDR3 is TGCGCCAGCAGCTTGGCCCTAGGAAGGGTGGATACGCAGTATTTT. Translation gives CASSLALGRVDTQYF. The full variable domain, rest sourced from reference TRBV5-1 and TRBJ2-3, is KAGVTQTPRYLIKTRGQQVTLSCSPISGHRSVSWYQQTPGQGLQFLFEYFSETQRNKGNFPGRFSGRQFSNSRSEMNVSTLELGDSALYLCASSLALGRVDTQYFGPGTRLTVL.

The V and J genes are TRBV28 and TRBJ2-7; 9 bases match TRBD1. The CDR3 contains 15 residues. Germline loops: CDR1 MDHEN, CDR2 SYDVKM. V dropped 3 bases and J dropped 7; count of bases not matched to a gene: 10. The chain's CDR3 is CASSFWDRVWGEQYF. CDR3 bases: TGTGCCAGCAGTTTCTGGGACAGGGTGTGGGGGGAGCAGTACTTC.

The V call is TRBV5-1, the J call TRBJ2-5, with 13 bases aligning to TRBD2. Per the germline V gene, CDR1 is SGHRS and CDR2 is YFSETQ. With 7 bases clipped from V and 3 bases from J, the junction kept 0 bases outside the gene matches. The CDR3 runs 13 residues. CDR3 residues: CASGLAGEETQYF. CDR3 coding DNA: TGCGCCAGCGGACTAGCGGGGGAAGAGACCCAGTACTTC.

In this sample, this clonotype turned up a few times. The J gene is TRBJ2-1, the V gene TRBV5-1, with D unclear. The CDR3 has 17 amino acids. Trimming took 4 bases from V and 2 from J, leaving 19 bases between them. Germline V gives CDR1 SGHRS, CDR2 YFSETQ. The CDR3: CASSTRTPFAPYNEQFF. The CDR3 coding sequence is TGCGCCAGCAGCACCCGGACCCCGTTTGCTCCCTACAATGAGCAGTTCTTC.

The chain has TRBV2 and TRBJ2-1; D remains ambiguous. Trimming cost V 4 bases and J 7 bases, with 11 bases left between them. The CDR3 contains 13 residues. Germline CDR1 reads SNHLY; CDR2 reads FYNNEI. CDR3 sequence reads: CASSASQANEQFF. Written as DNA, the CDR3 is TGTGCCAGCAGTGCATCGCAGGCTAATGAGCAGTTCTTC.

A few counts support this clonotype. The rearrangement links TRBV21-1 to TRBJ2-1; the tabulated D call, TRBD1, remains unverified against the DNA. TRBV21-1 is classified as a pseudogene. This CDR3 is 16 amino acids long. CDR3 DNA: TGTGCCAGCAGCAAGACCCGGGACAGGGGAAAGGATGAGCAGTTCTTC. Translating it yields CASSKTRDRGKDEQFF.

This clonotype has a handful of counts. The chain couples TRBV7-3 to TRBJ2-2; possible D gene TRBD1, 5 bases. This CDR3 region has 15 residues. Germline lookup yields CDR1 SGHTA and CDR2 FQGTGA. Trimming shortened V by 1 base and J by 3 bases, and 9 bases separated the two germline ends. CDR3 protein: CASSLIQGYTGELFF. CDR3 DNA sequence: TGTGCCAGCAGCTTAATCCAGGGCTACACCGGGGAGCTGTTTTTT.

This clonotype was picked up a small number of times. This chain connects TRBV5-1 to TRBJ2-3; D might be TRBD1 (6 bases). The CDR3 has 16 amino acids. Trimming left V 4 bases short and J 0 bases short, with 15 bases between. Germline V gives CDR1 SGHRS, CDR2 YFSETQ. CDR3 in DNA: TGCGCCAGCAGCACCTGGACAGCCTCTAGCACAGATACGCAGTATTTT. Residues: CASSTWTASSTDTQYF.

This clonotype has a handful of counts. The chain is built from TRBV6-6 and TRBJ2-7, with TRBD2 matching over 7 bases. CDR3 length: 15 residues. CDR1 and CDR2 (germline): MNHNY, SVGAGI (reference sequence). V was pared by 6 bases and J by 3 bases, with 11 bases of the junction left unmatched. CDR3 sequence (DNA): TGTGCCAGCAGGGGACCGAGTCTAGCGGACTACGAGCAGTACTTC. Translating gives CASRGPSLADYEQYF.

This clonotype has only a few counts. This chain links TRBV6-5 with TRBJ1-6; D call uncertain. V was clipped by 6 bases and J by 4 bases, with 13 bases between them. Per germline, CDR1 MNHEY and CDR2 SVGAGI. CDR3 length equals 15 residues. The CDR3 DNA is TGTGCCAGCAGCCCTGGGGTGGGATATAATTCACCCCTCCACTTT. Translation gives CASSPGVGYNSPLHF.

CDR3 in DNA: TGCAGTGCTCCACTTTCCGGGACAAAGAACACCGGGGAGCTGTTTTTT. Translating it yields CSAPLSGTKNTGELFF. This chain uses TRBV20-1 with TRBJ2-2; a weak D match, TRBD1 (6 bases). CDR3 length: 16 amino acids. V was trimmed by 5 bases and J by 1 base, leaving 17 bases between them. Germline CDR1 reads DFQATT; CDR2 reads SNEGSKA (reference sequence).

V is TRBV12-3 or TRBV12-4 and J is TRBJ2-5, with 7 bases that match TRBD2. V shed 2 bases, J shed 12 bases, and the junction held 6 bases outside the gene matches. This CDR3 comprises 12 residues. The CDR3 DNA reads as TGTGCCAGCAGTTTACCCCCGAGCGGGGAGTACTTC. Translation gives CASSLPPSGEYF.

J is TRBJ2-7 and V is TRBV5-1, with D perhaps assigned TRBD1 or TRBD2 (5 bases each). CDR1 is SGHRS and CDR2 is YFSETQ in the germline V gene. The CDR3 totals 16 residues. The V gene lost 7 bases and the J gene lost 2 bases, with 22 bases spanning the gap. CDR3 DNA sequence: TGCGCCAGCCCCGGGGCGGATAGGCTGCTGACCTACGAGCAGTACTTC. Amino acid sequence: CASPGADRLLTYEQYF.

The V and J genes are TRBV3-1 and TRBJ1-5; no reliable D call. CDR1 and CDR2 (germline): LGHDT, YNNKEL (reference sequence). This CDR3 contains 12 residues. V lost 4 bases to trimming and J lost 6 bases, with 7 bases between them. CDR3 nucleotide sequence: TGTGCCAGCAGCCGAGGATTTCAGCCCCAGCATTTT. It translates to CASSRGFQPQHF.

This clonotype was seen many times. The chain has TRBV24-1 and TRBJ2-3; unclear D gene. V lost 5 bases and J lost 2, with 4 bases in between. CDR3 length equals 12 residues. Germline values: CDR1 KGHDR, CDR2 SFDVKD. The CDR3, as DNA: TGTGCCACCAGTGGAAACACAGATACGCAGTATTTT. It translates to CATSGNTDTQYF.

This clonotype was observed many times. The germline gene is not matched at one end of the junction; a read error may be the cause. The chain recombines TRBV7-7 with TRBJ2-3; 10 nucleotides align to TRBD2. The CDR3 is 15 residues long. The germline V gene encodes CDR1 SSHAT and CDR2 FNYEAQ (reference sequence). CDR3 sequence: CASSPVLAGADTQYF. The CDR3 DNA reads as TGTGCTAGCAGCCCTGTGCTAGCGGGAGCAGATACGCAGTATTTT.

This clonotype was counted between two and nine times. The chain couples TRBV7-2 to TRBJ1-5; D unresolved. Trimming took 1 base from V and 1 from J, leaving 11 bases between them. The length of the CDR3 is 16 residues. Germline CDR1 reads SGHTA; CDR2 reads FQGNSA. The CDR3 DNA sequence: TGTGCCAGCAGCTTAGGGAGTATTAGGAGCAATCAGCCCCAGCATTTT. Translated: CASSLGSIRSNQPQHF.

CDR3 amino acids: CSAGTGVQSDTQYF. The CDR3 DNA sequence: TGCAGTGCCGGGACAGGGGTGCAGTCAGATACGCAGTATTTT. The chain uses TRBV20-1 and TRBJ2-3; 10 bases line up with TRBD1. The ends lost 6 bases at V and 4 bases at J; junction bases unmatched: 7. This CDR3 spans 14 amino acids. Germline assignment: CDR1 DFQATT and CDR2 SNEGSKA (reference sequence).

The rearrangement uses TRBV6-1 and TRBJ1-5, with 8 nucleotides matching TRBD1. After removal of 3 bases from V and 9 bases from J, the junction contained 10 bases not matched to a gene. Germline V gene lookup returns CDR1 MNHNS and CDR2 SASEGT. CDR3 length: 15 residues. CDR3 DNA: TGTGCCAGCAGTGACCGGGACAGGAGGGACCGGCCCCAGCATTTT. As protein: CASSDRDRRDRPQHF.

V and J are TRBV6-5 and TRBJ1-2; 7 bases align to TRBD1. V trimming: 5 bases; J trimming: 8 bases; junction bases outside the gene matches: 11. CDR1 MNHEY and CDR2 SVGAGI come from the germline V gene. The CDR3 contains 14 residues. The CDR3 protein is CASSQTRDRKGYTF. CDR3 coding DNA: TGTGCCAGCAGTCAGACTCGGGACAGAAAAGGCTACACCTTC.

J is TRBJ2-7 and V is TRBV5-1, with 10 bases that match TRBD1. This CDR3 has 16 residues. Trimming at V came to 3 bases and at J to 0 bases, leaving 6 bases not matched to a gene. Germline CDR1 and CDR2: SGHRS and YFSETQ. CDR3 protein: CASSWGGTGASYEQYF. For the CDR3, the DNA is TGCGCCAGCAGCTGGGGGGGGACAGGGGCCTCCTACGAGCAGTACTTC. Full variable domain (outside the CDR3, taken from reference TRBV5-1 and TRBJ2-7): KAGVTQTPRYLIKTRGQQVTLSCSPISGHRSVSWYQQTPGQGLQFLFEYFSETQRNKGNFPGRFSGRQFSNSRSEMNVSTLELGDSALYLCASSWGGTGASYEQYFGPGTRLTVT.

The V call is TRBV20-1, the J call TRBJ2-3; 10 bases are a match to TRBD2. The CDR3 is 14 residues long. With V trimmed by 3 bases and J by 6 bases, 6 bases remained unmatched. Germline V lookup: CDR1 DFQATT, CDR2 SNEGSKA (reference sequence). This chain's CDR3 is CSASSSGRSDTQYF. Written as DNA, the CDR3 is TGCAGTGCTAGCTCTAGCGGGAGAAGTGATACGCAGTATTTT.

The chain combines TRBV20-1 with TRBJ2-1; weak D call: TRBD2 (6 bases). CDR1 DFQATT and CDR2 SNEGSKA come from the germline V gene (reference sequence). This CDR3 is built from 15 residues. V dropped 0 bases and J dropped 0 bases, with 9 bases sitting between them. CDR3 sequence: CSAREGTVSYNEQFF. CDR3 nucleotide sequence: TGCAGTGCTAGAGAAGGGACTGTCTCCTACAATGAGCAGTTCTTC.

This clonotype was seen only a few times. CDR3 sequence: CASSLEFSREQYF. The CDR3, as DNA: TGTGCCAGCAGCTTAGAGTTCTCGAGGGAGCAGTACTTC. J is TRBJ2-7 and V is TRBV7-2, with no clear D. This CDR3 spans 13 amino acids. Per germline, CDR1 SGHTA and CDR2 FQGNSA. Trimming pared 1 base from V and 7 bases from J, leaving 11 bases between.

This clonotype was observed a handful of times. The gene calls are TRBV25-1 and TRBJ1-4; D is undetermined. The CDR3 extends over 12 amino acids. Germline V gene lookup returns CDR1 MGHDK and CDR2 SYGVNS. V was cut by 6 bases and J by 4 bases, with 6 bases left in between. This CDR3 is CASRVDNEKLFF. The CDR3 DNA follows: TGTGCCAGCAGAGTCGATAATGAAAAACTGTTTTTT.

The chain carries TRBV7-9 and TRBJ2-1; possible D gene TRBD2, 5 bases. Germline CDR1 and CDR2: SEHNR and FQNEAQ (reference sequence). The CDR3 spans 14 residues. Trimming cost V 7 bases and J 3 bases, with 13 bases left between them. CDR3 sequence: CASTPLVIYNEQFF. In DNA, the CDR3 is TGTGCCAGCACCCCACTAGTTATCTACAATGAGCAGTTCTTC.

Only a few counts were recorded for this clonotype. V and J are TRBV12-3 or TRBV12-4 and TRBJ2-7; 10 bases line up with TRBD2. This CDR3 spans 16 amino acids. The J segment lost 2 bases and the V segment lost 1 base, leaving 5 bases of the junction unmatched. The CDR3 loop reads CASSLGQSGRAYEQYF. The CDR3 DNA sequence: TGTGCCAGCAGTTTAGGCCAGAGCGGGAGGGCCTACGAGCAGTACTTC.